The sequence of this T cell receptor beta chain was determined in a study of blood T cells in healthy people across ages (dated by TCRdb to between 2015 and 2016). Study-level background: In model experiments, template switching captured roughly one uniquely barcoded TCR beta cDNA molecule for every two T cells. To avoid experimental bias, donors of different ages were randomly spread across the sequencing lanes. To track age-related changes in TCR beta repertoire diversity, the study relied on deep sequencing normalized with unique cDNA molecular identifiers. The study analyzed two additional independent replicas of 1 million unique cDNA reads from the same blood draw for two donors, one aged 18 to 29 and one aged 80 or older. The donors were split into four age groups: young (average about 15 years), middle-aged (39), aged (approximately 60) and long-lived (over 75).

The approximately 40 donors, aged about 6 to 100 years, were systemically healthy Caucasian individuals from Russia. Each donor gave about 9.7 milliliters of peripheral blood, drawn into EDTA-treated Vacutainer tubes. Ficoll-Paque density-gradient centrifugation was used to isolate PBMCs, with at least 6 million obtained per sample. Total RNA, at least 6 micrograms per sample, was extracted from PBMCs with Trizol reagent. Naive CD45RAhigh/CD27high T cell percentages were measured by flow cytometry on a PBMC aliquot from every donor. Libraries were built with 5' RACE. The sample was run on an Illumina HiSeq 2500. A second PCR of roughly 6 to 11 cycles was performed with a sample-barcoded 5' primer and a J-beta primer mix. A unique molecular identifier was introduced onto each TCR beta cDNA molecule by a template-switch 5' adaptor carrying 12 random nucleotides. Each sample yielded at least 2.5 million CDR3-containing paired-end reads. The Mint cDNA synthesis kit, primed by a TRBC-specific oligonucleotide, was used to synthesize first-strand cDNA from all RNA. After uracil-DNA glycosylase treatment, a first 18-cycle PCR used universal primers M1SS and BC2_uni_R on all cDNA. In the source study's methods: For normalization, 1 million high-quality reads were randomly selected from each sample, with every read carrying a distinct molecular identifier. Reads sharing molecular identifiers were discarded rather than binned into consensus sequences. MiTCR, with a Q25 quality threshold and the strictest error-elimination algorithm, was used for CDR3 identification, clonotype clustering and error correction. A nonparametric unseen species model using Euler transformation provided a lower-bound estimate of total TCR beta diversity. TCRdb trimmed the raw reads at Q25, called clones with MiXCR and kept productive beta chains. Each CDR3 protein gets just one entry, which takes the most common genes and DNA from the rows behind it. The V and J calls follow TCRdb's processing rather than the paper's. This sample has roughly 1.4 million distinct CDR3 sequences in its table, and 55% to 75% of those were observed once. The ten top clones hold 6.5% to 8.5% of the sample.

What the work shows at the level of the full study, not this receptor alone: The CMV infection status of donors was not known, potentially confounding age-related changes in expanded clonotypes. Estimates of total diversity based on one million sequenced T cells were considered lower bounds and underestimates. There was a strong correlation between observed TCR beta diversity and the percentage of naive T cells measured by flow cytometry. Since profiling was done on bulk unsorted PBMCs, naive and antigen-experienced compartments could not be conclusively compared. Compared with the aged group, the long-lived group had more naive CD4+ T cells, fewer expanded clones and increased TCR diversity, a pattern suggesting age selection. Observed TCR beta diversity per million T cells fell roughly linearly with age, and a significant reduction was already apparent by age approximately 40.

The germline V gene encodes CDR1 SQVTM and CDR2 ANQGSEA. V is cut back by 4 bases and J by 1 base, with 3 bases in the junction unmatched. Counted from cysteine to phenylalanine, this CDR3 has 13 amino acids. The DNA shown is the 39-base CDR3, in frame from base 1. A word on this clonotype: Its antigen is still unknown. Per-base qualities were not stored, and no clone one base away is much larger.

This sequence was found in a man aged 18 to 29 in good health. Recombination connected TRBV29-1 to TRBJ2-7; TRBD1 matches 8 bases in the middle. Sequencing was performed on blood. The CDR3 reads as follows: CSVVDRGSYEQYF. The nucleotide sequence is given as TGCAGCGTTGTCGACAGGGGATCCTACGAGCAGTACTTC.